This is a list of T cell receptor beta chains from one sample in a study of yellow fever vaccine responses in identical twins. TCRdb re-called the RT-PCR reads with MiXCR, one entry per CDR3 protein. The sample contains more than 3,000 distinct CDR3 sequences, nearly 90% of which appear only once. Sequences were derived from T cells from blood (PBMCs), unsorted or a sorted subset (not recorded which), sampled before or after yellow fever vaccination (not recorded which). Receptors were obtained from a woman under 30 who received the yellow fever vaccine. The CDR3 runs from the conserved cysteine through the conserved F or W. The order of the fields is J gene, CDR3 length, clone size, D gene, V gene, CDR3 protein, CDR3 DNA. D genes are given only for firm matches. Rows may omit the clone size; those that give it use once, few, many or a size class.

>TRBJ1-1|12|once|.|TRBV20-1
CSAKTGETEAFF
TGCAGTGCCAAGACGGGGGAAACTGAAGCTTTCTTT
>TRBJ2-1|15|few|TRBD2|TRBV19
CASSVLAGGGHEQFF
TGTGCCAGTAGTGTGCTAGCGGGGGGCGGTCATGAGCAGTTCTTC
>TRBJ1-6|14|.|.|TRBV29-1
CSVTFGGTGSPLHF
TGCAGCGTTACCTTCGGGGGAACAGGTTCACCCCTCCACTTT
>TRBJ2-7|12|.|.|TRBV29-1
CTVEGLDYEQYF
TGCACCGTTGAGGGGCTTGACTACGAGCAGTACTTC
>TRBJ2-3|15|.|TRBD2|TRBV29-1
CSVLGGLAGTDTQYF
TGCAGCGTCCTAGGGGGACTAGCGGGTACAGATACGCAGTATTTT
>TRBJ2-7|15|.|TRBD1|TRBV11-1
CASSLRDRGSYEQYF
TGTGCCAGCAGCTTACGGGACAGGGGATCCTACGAGCAGTACTTC
>TRBJ2-7|17|.|TRBD1|TRBV7-6
CASSLGPRTGGSYEQYF
TGTGCCAGCAGCTTAGGGCCCCGGACAGGGGGCTCCTACGAGCAGTACTTC
>TRBJ2-7|14|.|TRBD2|TRBV28
CASSLRLAPYEQYF
TGTGCCAGCAGTTTGAGACTAGCGCCGTACGAGCAGTACTTC
>TRBJ2-1|13|.|.|TRBV11-1
CASSKQLENEQFF
TGTGCCAGCAGCAAACAACTGGAGAATGAGCAGTTCTTC
>TRBJ2-5|15|.|TRBD1|TRBV29-1
CSVEDPARGLKTQYF
TGCAGCGTTGAAGATCCCGCCAGGGGGCTAAAGACCCAGTACTTC
>TRBJ1-1|14|.|.|TRBV5-1
CASSLVVLNTEAFF
TGCGCCAGCAGCTTGGTCGTCCTGAACACTGAAGCTTTCTTT
>TRBJ2-1|15|.|.|TRBV2
CASSSQTGSYNEQFF
TGTGCCAGCAGTTCCCAAACCGGGTCCTACAATGAGCAGTTCTTC
>TRBJ2-1|14|.|.|TRBV18
CASSPPSLHNEQFF
TGTGCCAGCTCACCACCGAGCTTACACAATGAGCAGTTCTTC
>TRBJ2-3|15|.|.|TRBV11-1
CASSSGGPSTDTQYF
TGTGCCAGCAGCTCCGGGGGGCCTAGCACAGATACGCAGTATTTT
>TRBJ2-3|11|.|.|TRBV11-1
CASSLEDTQYF
TGTGCCAGCAGCTTGGAGGATACGCAGTATTTT
>TRBJ1-5|15|.|TRBD1|TRBV11-1
CASSSDRGANQPQHF
TGTGCCAGCAGCTCCGACAGGGGGGCCAATCAGCCCCAGCATTTT
>TRBJ2-2|15|.|TRBD1|TRBV3-1
CASSPGTGDTGELFF
TGTGCCAGCAGCCCAGGGACAGGGGACACCGGGGAGCTGTTTTTT
>TRBJ2-7|14|.|TRBD1|TRBV2
CASNRDRLSHEQYF
TGTGCCAGCAACAGGGACAGGCTATCTCACGAGCAGTACTTC
>TRBJ2-2|16|once|TRBD1|TRBV4-3
CASSQSGQGPTGELFF
TGCGCCAGCAGCCAATCGGGACAGGGCCCCACCGGGGAGCTGTTTTTT
>TRBJ1-2|14|.|TRBD1|TRBV18
CASSSGQGGYGYTF
TGTGCCAGCTCATCGGGACAGGGTGGTTATGGCTACACCTTC